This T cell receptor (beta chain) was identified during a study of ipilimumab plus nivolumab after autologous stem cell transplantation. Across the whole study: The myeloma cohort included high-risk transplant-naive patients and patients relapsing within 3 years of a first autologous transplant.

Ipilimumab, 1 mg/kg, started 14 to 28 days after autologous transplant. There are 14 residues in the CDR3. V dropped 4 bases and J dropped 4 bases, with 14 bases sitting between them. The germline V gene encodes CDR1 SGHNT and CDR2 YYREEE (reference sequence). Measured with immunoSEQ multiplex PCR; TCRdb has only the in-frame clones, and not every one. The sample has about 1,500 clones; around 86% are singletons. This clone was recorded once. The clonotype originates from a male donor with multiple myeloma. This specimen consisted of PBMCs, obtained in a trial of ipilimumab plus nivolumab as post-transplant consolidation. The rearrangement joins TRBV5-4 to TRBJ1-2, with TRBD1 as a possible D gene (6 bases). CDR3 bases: TGTGCCAGCAGCCCCGCAGGGGCCGCCTATGGCTACACCTTC. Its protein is CASSPAGAAYGYTF.